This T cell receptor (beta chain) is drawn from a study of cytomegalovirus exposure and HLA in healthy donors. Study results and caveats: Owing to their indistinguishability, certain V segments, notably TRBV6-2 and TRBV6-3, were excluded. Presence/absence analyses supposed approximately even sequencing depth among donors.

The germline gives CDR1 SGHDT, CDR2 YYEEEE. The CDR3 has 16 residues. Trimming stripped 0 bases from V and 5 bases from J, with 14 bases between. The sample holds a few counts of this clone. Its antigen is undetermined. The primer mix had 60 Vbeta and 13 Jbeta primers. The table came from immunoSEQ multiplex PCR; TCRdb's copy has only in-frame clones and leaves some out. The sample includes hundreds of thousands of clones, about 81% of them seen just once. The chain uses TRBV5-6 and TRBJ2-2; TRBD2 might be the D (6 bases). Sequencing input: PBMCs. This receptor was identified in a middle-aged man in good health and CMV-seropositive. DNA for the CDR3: TGTGCCAGCAGCTTGGATGAGGCGGGATGGACCGGGGAGCTGTTTTTT. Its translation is CASSLDEAGWTGELFF.